A single sample gave rise to the 25 T cell receptor beta chains below, sequenced in a study of cytomegalovirus exposure and HLA in healthy donors. Data came from immunoSEQ multiplex PCR; TCRdb stores just in-frame clones and leaves some out. The sample has approximately 210,000 clones; roughly 82% are singletons. Material for sequencing was PBMCs. The receptor set was obtained from a young woman in good health and CMV-seronegative.

The V gene is TRBV6-4, the J gene TRBJ2-5; a weak D match, TRBD1 (6 bases). Trimming stripped 2 bases from V and 1 base from J, with 8 bases between. Germline loops: CDR1 MRHNA, CDR2 SNTAGT. The CDR3 length is 14 residues. Written as DNA, the CDR3 is TGTGCCAGCAGTGACGGGGGCGGCCAAGAGACCCAGTACTTC. It yields the protein CASSDGGGQETQYF.

This CDR3 is CASSPGGGGNQPQHF. As DNA, the CDR3 is TGTGCCAGCAGCCCCGGGGGTGGGGGCAATCAGCCCCAGCATTTT. The chain combines TRBV7-9 with TRBJ1-5, with D possibly being TRBD1 (5 bases). The V end lost 5 bases, the J end lost 2 bases, and 13 bases lay between the germline ends. CDR3 size: 15 residues. CDR1 is SEHNR, CDR2 FQNEAQ, per germline (reference sequence).

The rearrangement joins TRBV2 to TRBJ1-4; D is possibly TRBD1 (6 bases). Germline assignment: CDR1 SNHLY and CDR2 FYNNEI. V gave up 4 bases and J gave up 7 bases, with 10 bases separating them. This CDR3 comprises 13 residues. The CDR3 is CASSVDSGEKLFF. The CDR3 region has the DNA TGTGCCAGCAGTGTGGACAGCGGTGAAAAACTGTTTTTT.

This chain connects TRBV27 to TRBJ1-4; D is ambiguous. Germline values: CDR1 MNHEY, CDR2 SMNVEV (reference sequence). V dropped 6 bases and J dropped 10 bases, with 15 bases sitting between them. This CDR3 region has 13 residues. The CDR3 is CASSTGEVGKLFF. CDR3 nucleotide sequence: TGTGCCAGCAGCACTGGCGAGGTCGGAAAACTGTTTTTT.

The CDR3 DNA is TGTGCCAGCAGCAGACTGGGCGGGGGGGAGACCCAGTACTTC. It specifies CASSRLGGGETQYF. The V gene is TRBV7-2, the J gene TRBJ2-5, with 8 positions matching TRBD2. With 5 bases clipped from V and 5 bases from J, the junction kept 7 bases outside the gene matches. Germline CDR1 and CDR2: SGHTA and FQGNSA. The CDR3 runs to 14 residues.

The chain uses TRBV2 and TRBJ1-5; 7 bases match TRBD1. CDR1 and CDR2 (germline): SNHLY, FYNNEI. The CDR3 totals 19 residues. Trimming took 2 bases from V and 3 from J; bases not matched to a gene: 16. The CDR3 reads CASSETYAYWDSYNQPQHF. The DNA of the CDR3 is TGTGCCAGCAGTGAAACCTACGCCTATTGGGACAGCTACAATCAGCCCCAGCATTTT. The variable domain in full, completed from reference TRBV2 and TRBJ1-5, reads EPEVTQTPSHQVTQMGQEVILRCVPISNHLYFYWYRQILGQKVEFLVSFYNNEISEKSEIFDDQFSVERPDGSNFTLKIRSTKLEDSAMYFCASSETYAYWDSYNQPQHFGDGTRLSIL.

The chain couples TRBV2 to TRBJ2-1; the match to TRBD2 covers 12 bases. CDR1 SNHLY and CDR2 FYNNEI come from the germline V gene. J gave up 9 bases and V 6 bases, and 12 bases lay outside the gene matches. This CDR3 is built from 16 residues. CDR3 in amino acids: CASRDLAGGPIGEQFF. CDR3 in DNA: TGTGCCAGCAGAGACCTAGCGGGAGGGCCCATCGGTGAGCAGTTCTTC.

The chain has TRBV10-3 and TRBJ2-1; 10 bases line up with TRBD2. Germline values: CDR1 ENHRY, CDR2 SYGVKD. CDR3 length equals 16 residues. V gave up 3 bases and J gave up 4 bases; unmatched junction bases: 6. CDR3 in DNA: TGTGCCATCAGTGAACTGAGCGGGAGGGATTACAATGAGCAGTTCTTC. Translated, it gives CAISELSGRDYNEQFF.

The chain is built from TRBV6-5 and TRBJ2-7, with D perhaps matching TRBD2 (5 bases). This CDR3 comprises 12 residues. The ends were cut back, 5 bases at V and 5 bases at J, with 10 bases in the middle. Germline CDR1 and CDR2: MNHEY and SVGAGI. This CDR3 is CASSEEGDEQYF. CDR3 DNA: TGTGCCAGCAGTGAAGAGGGTGACGAGCAGTACTTC.

This clone has just a few counts. V gene TRBV10-3 combines with J gene TRBJ1-6; 10 nucleotides match TRBD1. J lost 8 bases, V lost 4 bases, and 11 bases had no gene match. Per the germline V gene, CDR1 is ENHRY and CDR2 is SYGVKD. The CDR3 spans 17 residues. The chain's CDR3 is CAISVTSAGTGDSPLHF. The CDR3 DNA reads as TGTGCCATCAGTGTGACGTCGGCCGGGACAGGGGATTCACCCCTCCACTTT.

The V call is TRBV11-2, the J call TRBJ2-7; no firm D call. The CDR3 has 12 residues. Germline CDR1 and CDR2: SGHAT and FQNNGV. V was pared by 10 bases and J by 2 bases, with 12 bases between. CDR3 nucleotides: TGTGCCATACGAGGCAGAACCTACGAGCAGTACTTC. As protein: CAIRGRTYEQYF.

The DNA for the CDR3 is TGTGCCAGCAGCTTAGTGGGGGCACAAAGGACAGATACGCAGTATTTT. As protein: CASSLVGAQRTDTQYF. The rearrangement links TRBV11-1 to TRBJ2-3; possibly TRBD1 for D (6 bases). Between the trimmed V and J ends, which lost 1 base and 3 bases, there was a span of 14 bases. This CDR3 contains 16 residues. CDR1 and CDR2 (germline): SGHAT, FQDESV (reference sequence).

The rearrangement links TRBV18 to TRBJ2-1; D uncertain. CDR3 length equals 14 residues. The V end was cut by 1 base, the J end by 0 bases, with 4 bases between. The germline V gene has CDR1 KGHSH and CDR2 LQKENI. DNA for the CDR3: TGTGCCAGCTCACCACAGAGCTCCTACAATGAGCAGTTCTTC. Translated, it gives CASSPQSSYNEQFF.

V gene TRBV7-3 combines with J gene TRBJ1-1; tentative D call: TRBD1 (6 bases). Trimming took 3 bases from V and 0 from J, leaving 11 bases between them. Germline CDR1 is SGHTA and CDR2 is FQGTGA. The CDR3 sequence is 15 residues long. This chain's CDR3 is CASSLGADLNTEAFF. The CDR3 DNA reads TGTGCCAGCAGCTTGGGGGCAGACTTGAACACTGAAGCTTTCTTT.

J is TRBJ2-1 and V is TRBV29-1, with D possibly being TRBD2 (6 bases). Germline V gene lookup returns CDR1 SQVTM and CDR2 ANQGSEA. This CDR3 contains 11 residues. Trimming cost V 4 bases and J 9 bases, with 10 bases left between them. CDR3 loop: CSVALGGEQFF. CDR3 coding DNA: TGCAGCGTTGCTCTGGGAGGTGAGCAGTTCTTC.

The chain carries TRBV6-4 and TRBJ2-3; 8 nucleotides agree with TRBD2. Germline CDR1 and CDR2: MRHNA and SNTAGT. The CDR3 covers 14 residues. Trimming at V came to 4 bases and at J to 2 bases, leaving 2 bases not matched to a gene. The CDR3 is CASSAAGATDTQYF. The CDR3 DNA reads TGTGCCAGCAGTGCAGCGGGAGCCACAGATACGCAGTATTTT.

The chain links TRBV30 to TRBJ2-2; D remains ambiguous. Germline-derived CDR1 and CDR2 are GTSNPN and SVGIG (reference sequence). The V gene lost 2 bases and the J gene lost 0 bases, with 7 bases spanning the gap. This CDR3 region has 14 residues. CDR3 DNA sequence: TGTGCCTGGAGTACCGACTCGAACACCGGGGAGCTGTTTTTT. Its translation is CAWSTDSNTGELFF.

The rearrangement links TRBV4-1 to TRBJ1-6; D gene ambiguous. This CDR3 is built from 13 residues. The ends were cut back, 0 bases at V and 8 bases at J, with 5 bases in the middle. Germline V gene data show CDR1 as MGHRA and CDR2 as YSYEKL. CDR3 coding DNA: TGCGCCAGCAGCCAAGATGCGGATTCACCCCTCCACTTT. This codes for CASSQDADSPLHF.

The chain uses TRBV5-1 and TRBJ2-1, with 11 positions matching TRBD2. Germline V CDR1 and CDR2: SGHRS, YFSETQ. CDR3 length equals 16 residues. V shed 4 bases, J shed 3 bases, and the junction held 6 bases outside the gene matches. The CDR3 spells CASSPSTSGVYNEQFF. The CDR3 DNA reads as TGCGCCAGCAGCCCCTCGACTAGCGGGGTCTACAATGAGCAGTTCTTC.

V and J are TRBV4-1 and TRBJ1-4, with TRBD1 as a possible D gene (6 bases). Between the trimmed V and J ends, which lost 2 bases and 0 bases, there was a span of 16 bases. The CDR3 extends over 18 amino acids. The germline CDR1 and CDR2 sequences are MGHRA and YSYEKL. This CDR3 reads CASSQWGGPLPTNEKLFF. As DNA, the CDR3 is TGCGCCAGCAGCCAATGGGGGGGGCCCTTACCAACTAATGAAAAACTGTTTTTT.

This chain uses TRBV5-1 with TRBJ2-5, with unresolved D. Trimming pared 5 bases from V and 5 bases from J, leaving 16 bases between. Looked up from germline, CDR1 is SGHRS and CDR2 is YFSETQ. The CDR3 spans 14 residues. CDR3 coding DNA: TGCGCCAGCAGTTCCGACGCAGGCGTGGAGACCCAGTACTTC. Encoded protein: CASSSDAGVETQYF.

The rearrangement uses TRBV5-1 and TRBJ2-2; TRBD1 matches 10 bases. The CDR3 extends over 18 amino acids. Germline lookup yields CDR1 SGHRS and CDR2 YFSETQ. Losses at the gene ends were 3 bases for V and 0 bases for J; bases not matched to a gene: 8. Written as DNA, the CDR3 is TGCGCCAGCAGCTACCTACCGGGACAGGGGCCGAACACCGGGGAGCTGTTTTTT. This sequence encodes CASSYLPGQGPNTGELFF.

The J gene is TRBJ2-7, the V gene TRBV4-1; D is uncertain. The germline gives CDR1 MGHRA, CDR2 YSYEKL. The CDR3 length is 14 residues. V lost 10 bases and J lost 3, with 19 bases in between. The CDR3 nucleotides are TGCGCCAACTACGAAAGCCAGCTAAACTACGAGCAGTACTTC. Protein sequence: CANYESQLNYEQYF.

The chain links TRBV19 to TRBJ2-7; no firm D call. V was clipped by 6 bases and J by 0 bases, with 15 bases between them. The CDR3 has 15 residues. Germline CDR1 LNHDA, CDR2 SQIVND (reference sequence). CDR3 in amino acids: CASSDGRRSSYEQYF. The CDR3 coding sequence is TGTGCCAGTAGCGATGGCCGAAGGAGCTCCTACGAGCAGTACTTC.

The chain couples TRBV6-1 to TRBJ2-7, with D hard to call. The CDR3 extends over 12 amino acids. With 6 bases removed from V and 5 bases from J, the gap between germline ends came to 11 bases. Germline CDR1 reads MNHNS; CDR2 reads SASEGT. The CDR3 bases are TGTGCCAGCAGAGAACTCGGAGACGAGCAGTACTTC. It is translated as CASRELGDEQYF.